These 27 T cell receptor beta chains came from one sample sequenced in a study of PD-L1 blockade in urothelial cancer. Sequencing used immunoSEQ multiplex PCR; TCRdb keeps in-frame clones, though not all of them. Here the sample spans 70,000 to 75,000 clones, 84% being singletons. Time point meaning: pretreatment peripheral blood. This specimen was PBMCs, taken around atezolizumab (anti-PD-L1) treatment. The receptors were gathered from a woman aged 70 to 79 with urothelial cancer.

The CDR3 spells CASSQEGGRIWETQYF. CDR3 nucleotide sequence: TGTGCCAGCAGCCAAGAGGGCGGGAGGATCTGGGAGACCCAGTACTTC. This chain joins TRBV14 and TRBJ2-5, with TRBD2 identical over 8 bases. The V segment lost 0 bases and the J segment 5 bases; nucleotides outside the gene matches: 8. Germline-derived CDR1 and CDR2 are SGHDN and FVKESK. The CDR3 is made up of 16 amino acids.

The chain employs TRBV30 and TRBJ1-4, with TRBD1 matching 8 bases. The V gene end was trimmed by 3 bases and the J gene end by 3 bases; junction bases not matched to a gene: 6. The CDR3 is 15 residues long. Germline V gene lookup returns CDR1 GTSNPN and CDR2 SVGIG (reference sequence). CDR3 coding DNA: TGTGCCTGGAGGAGGATGGGACAGGCTAATGAAAAACTGTTTTTT. Encoded protein: CAWRRMGQANEKLFF.

The rearrangement uses TRBV5-4 and TRBJ1-1; TRBD1 matches 8 bases. The CDR3 is 14 residues long. Germline V lookup: CDR1 SGHNT, CDR2 YYREEE (reference sequence). Trimming cost V 6 bases and J 4 bases; bases outside gene matches: 8. CDR3: CASNRQGLATEAFF. In DNA form, the CDR3 reads TGTGCCAGCAACAGACAGGGGTTGGCCACTGAAGCTTTCTTT.

The V gene is TRBV29-1, the J gene TRBJ2-7; D remains unclear. Trimming shortened V by 3 bases and J by 0 bases, and 6 bases separated the two germline ends. Germline V lookup: CDR1 SQVTM, CDR2 ANQGSEA. This CDR3 has 12 residues. The CDR3 here is CSVEADSYEQYF. In nucleotides, the CDR3 is TGCAGCGTTGAGGCAGACTCCTACGAGCAGTACTTC.

This chain uses TRBV5-1 with TRBJ2-5; D is undetermined. CDR3 length: 14 amino acids. CDR1 and CDR2 (germline): SGHRS, YFSETQ. Trimming removed 3 bases at V and 0 bases at J, with 9 bases between. As DNA, the CDR3 is TGCGCCAGCAGCTCTGCACTGTACCAAGAGACCCAGTACTTC. Translating it yields CASSSALYQETQYF.

The rearrangement links TRBV25-1 to TRBJ1-2; maybe TRBD1 (5 bases). V dropped 4 bases and J dropped 4 bases, with 13 bases sitting between them. Germline-derived CDR1 and CDR2 are MGHDK and SYGVNS. CDR3 length: 14 amino acids. CDR3 sequence: CASSGGATSYGYTF. CDR3 DNA: TGTGCCAGCAGTGGTGGGGCGACCTCCTATGGCTACACCTTC.

The chain links TRBV10-3 to TRBJ1-2, with D perhaps TRBD1 (5 bases). Trimming took off 7 bases at V and 3 bases at J, with 12 bases between the two ends. This CDR3 is built from 13 residues. CDR1 and CDR2 from the germline V gene are ENHRY and SYGVKD. In nucleotides, the CDR3 is TGTGCCATCACAGGGCAAGGCGACTATGGCTACACCTTC. Residues: CAITGQGDYGYTF.

This chain uses TRBV4-1 with TRBJ2-1; D might be TRBD1 (6 bases). Trimming stripped 4 bases from V and 4 bases from J, with 14 bases between. CDR3 length: 15 amino acids. Germline CDR1 is MGHRA and CDR2 is YSYEKL. The CDR3 sequence is CASSRDRWVYNEQFF. In DNA, the CDR3 is TGCGCCAGCAGCCGAGACAGGTGGGTGTACAATGAGCAGTTCTTC.

The V call is TRBV5-1, the J call TRBJ1-3; no definite D call. Germline CDR1 and CDR2: SGHRS and YFSETQ. The CDR3 spans 15 residues. The V end was cut by 4 bases, the J end by 8 bases, with 19 bases between. The CDR3 DNA is TGCGCCAGCAGCCTCACCGGGATCCCATCCCACACCATATATTTT. It yields the protein CASSLTGIPSHTIYF.

This chain links TRBV2 with TRBJ2-4, with TRBD1 matching over 7 bases. CDR3 size: 18 residues. Trimming took 6 bases from V and 0 from J; bases not matched to a gene: 14. CDR1 and CDR2 (germline): SNHLY, FYNNEI. The CDR3 is CASRGQNRLNLAKNIQYF. The CDR3 DNA follows: TGTGCCAGCAGGGGACAGAATCGACTAAATCTAGCCAAAAACATTCAGTACTTC.

This clone was observed a handful of times. The rearrangement uses TRBV7-9 and TRBJ1-2; D uncertain. The V end was cut by 4 bases, the J end by 6 bases, with 12 bases between. Germline loops: CDR1 SEHNR, CDR2 FQNEAQ (reference sequence). The CDR3 extends over 13 amino acids. CDR3 in DNA: TGTGCCAGCAGCTCCGTTGGCGGGGATGGCTACACCTTC. It translates to CASSSVGGDGYTF.

The gene calls are TRBV2 and TRBJ2-5, with 9 bases fitting TRBD1. The germline V gene has CDR1 SNHLY and CDR2 FYNNEI. Losses at the gene ends were 10 bases for V and 5 bases for J; bases not matched to a gene: 8. CDR3 length: 13 residues. CDR3 coding DNA: TGTGCCACAAAGACAGGGGGTGAGGAGACCCAGTACTTC. Protein sequence: CATKTGGEETQYF.

The chain joins TRBV30 to TRBJ2-5; possibly TRBD1 for D (6 bases). Per germline, CDR1 GTSNPN and CDR2 SVGIG (reference sequence). This CDR3 region has 14 residues. Between the trimmed V and J ends, which lost 1 base and 2 bases, there was a span of 11 bases. Here the CDR3 reads CAWSEQGRQETQYF. For the CDR3, the DNA is TGTGCCTGGAGTGAACAGGGAAGACAAGAGACCCAGTACTTC.

Turning to this clone: The sample holds other DNA sequences that translate to the same CDR3. CDR3 residues: CAISESTGEGTEAFF. DNA for the CDR3: TGTGCCATCAGTGAGTCGACAGGGGAAGGCACTGAAGCTTTCTTT. The chain is built from TRBV10-3 and TRBJ1-1; 8 bases agree with TRBD1. Germline V gene lookup returns CDR1 ENHRY and CDR2 SYGVKD. Trimming at V came to 0 bases and at J to 4 bases, leaving 4 bases not matched to a gene. This CDR3 has 15 amino acids.

A note on this clone: The junction shows a germline mismatch at one end, possibly a read error. The rearrangement joins TRBV29-1 to TRBJ1-2, with a possible D match to TRBD1 (6 bases). The CDR3 length is 15 residues. Per the germline V gene, CDR1 is SQVTM and CDR2 is ANQGSEA. CDR3 sequence: CSVQEQGPVNYGYTF. The CDR3 coding sequence is TGCAGCGTTCAAGAACAGGGCCCCGTGAACTATGGCTACACCTTC.

The chain employs TRBV18 and TRBJ2-2; tentative D call: TRBD2 (5 bases). V was cut by 4 bases and J by 2 bases, with 8 bases left in between. The CDR3 is 14 residues long. CDR1 is KGHSH and CDR2 is LQKENI in the germline V gene. DNA for the CDR3: TGTGCCAGCTCACTTAGCGCCAACACCGGGGAGCTGTTTTTT. Encoded protein: CASSLSANTGELFF.

This sequence joins TRBV28 and TRBJ1-4; 7 bases align to TRBD1. V was pared by 4 bases and J by 7 bases, with 12 bases of the junction left unmatched. The V gene's germline CDR1 is MDHEN and CDR2 SYDVKM. CDR3 length equals 16 residues. CDR3 coding DNA: TGTGCCAGCAGTTCGACAGGGTCGGGGTGGGGTGAAAAACTGTTTTTT. This encodes CASSSTGSGWGEKLFF.

The chain uses TRBV19 and TRBJ1-1; no clear D. Germline V CDR1 and CDR2: LNHDA, SQIVND (reference sequence). The germline V and J ends were trimmed by 2 bases and 1 base, with 14 bases remaining between them. The CDR3 sequence is 16 residues long. CDR3 loop: CASSIFLKQTNTEAFF. CDR3 DNA: TGTGCCAGTAGTATATTTTTGAAACAGACGAACACTGAAGCTTTCTTT.

The V gene is TRBV5-4, the J gene TRBJ2-7; D ambiguous. Germline CDR1 and CDR2: SGHNT and YYREEE (reference sequence). CDR3 size: 13 residues. V lost 3 bases and J lost 3, with 10 bases in between. CDR3 in amino acids: CASSSRNNYEQYF. CDR3 nucleotide sequence: TGTGCCAGCAGCTCCCGAAACAACTACGAGCAGTACTTC.

This clone was seen only once. For the CDR3, the DNA is TGTGCCAGTAGTGTCGGGACAGGGCAGGACACTGAAGCTTTCTTT. Translating gives CASSVGTGQDTEAFF. V and J are TRBV19 and TRBJ1-1; 9 bases align to TRBD1. With V trimmed by 5 bases and J by 3 bases, 7 bases remained unmatched. Germline CDR1 reads LNHDA; CDR2 reads SQIVND (reference sequence). The CDR3 consists of 15 residues.

This rearrangement joins TRBV5-3 to TRBJ2-1, with D possibly being TRBD1 (6 bases). TRBV5-3 is classed as an ORF, of uncertain function. V dropped 4 bases and J dropped 10 bases, with 21 bases sitting between them. The CDR3 length is 15 residues. The CDR3 coding sequence is TGTGCCAGAAGCCCAGGAGCAGGGGTTACGGAGGAGCAGTTCTTC. It is translated as CARSPGAGVTEEQFF.

This chain links TRBV7-9 with TRBJ1-2; a possible D gene is TRBD1 (5 bases). This CDR3 is built from 16 residues. Trimming shortened V by 1 base and J by 2 bases, and 14 bases separated the two germline ends. The germline gives CDR1 SEHNR, CDR2 FQNEAQ (reference sequence). The CDR3 DNA reads TGTGCCAGCAGCTTAGGAAGGGGTGGCCTAAACTATGGCTACACCTTC. It translates to CASSLGRGGLNYGYTF.

The chain has TRBV5-1 and TRBJ1-2, with D maybe TRBD1 (5 bases). V was shortened by 4 bases and J by 2 bases, with 12 bases between the two germline ends. Per germline, CDR1 SGHRS and CDR2 YFSETQ. This CDR3 has 14 residues. DNA for the CDR3: TGCGCCAGCAGCAGGGACTTCCCGAACTATGGCTACACCTTC. This gives the protein CASSRDFPNYGYTF.

The V call is TRBV2, the J call TRBJ1-4; D possibly corresponds to TRBD1 (6 bases). There are 12 residues in the CDR3. Germline V gene data show CDR1 as SNHLY and CDR2 as FYNNEI. The germline V and J ends were trimmed by 8 bases and 4 bases, with 8 bases remaining between them. The CDR3 DNA reads as TGTGCCAGCCGACAGGATAATGAAAAACTGTTTTTT. Its protein is CASRQDNEKLFF. Combining the CDR3 with reference TRBV2 and TRBJ1-4 gives the whole variable domain EPEVTQTPSHQVTQMGQEVILRCVPISNHLYFYWYRQILGQKVEFLVSFYNNEISEKSEIFDDQFSVERPDGSNFTLKIRSTKLEDSAMYFCASRQDNEKLFFGSGTQLSVL.

This clone came up a few times. This chain uses TRBV5-1 with TRBJ1-1, with unresolved D. V was shortened by 5 bases and J by 4 bases, with 12 bases between the two germline ends. This CDR3 is 13 amino acids long. Germline lookup yields CDR1 SGHRS and CDR2 YFSETQ. The DNA of the CDR3 is TGCGCCAGCAGACTACACGATTCCACTGAAGCTTTCTTT. It encodes CASRLHDSTEAFF. The full variable domain, rest sourced from reference TRBV5-1 and TRBJ1-1, is KAGVTQTPRYLIKTRGQQVTLSCSPISGHRSVSWYQQTPGQGLQFLFEYFSETQRNKGNFPGRFSGRQFSNSRSEMNVSTLELGDSALYLCASRLHDSTEAFFGQGTRLTVV.

This rearrangement joins TRBV6-1 to TRBJ2-3; D may be TRBD1 (6 bases). Trimming pared 5 bases from V and 2 bases from J, leaving 14 bases between. Germline loops: CDR1 MNHNS, CDR2 SASEGT. The CDR3 loop spans 15 amino acids. As DNA, the CDR3 is TGTGCCAGCAGTACACAGGGCTTCCCCACAGATACGCAGTATTTT. This encodes CASSTQGFPTDTQYF.

The genes are TRBV27 and TRBJ2-7, with 8 positions matching TRBD2. The germline V gene has CDR1 MNHEY and CDR2 SMNVEV (reference sequence). V lost 6 bases to trimming and J lost 2 bases; unmatched junction nucleotides: 6. This CDR3 region has 14 residues. Here the CDR3 reads CASRVGRAPYEQYF. CDR3 DNA sequence: TGTGCCAGCAGGGTCGGGAGGGCCCCCTACGAGCAGTACTTC.